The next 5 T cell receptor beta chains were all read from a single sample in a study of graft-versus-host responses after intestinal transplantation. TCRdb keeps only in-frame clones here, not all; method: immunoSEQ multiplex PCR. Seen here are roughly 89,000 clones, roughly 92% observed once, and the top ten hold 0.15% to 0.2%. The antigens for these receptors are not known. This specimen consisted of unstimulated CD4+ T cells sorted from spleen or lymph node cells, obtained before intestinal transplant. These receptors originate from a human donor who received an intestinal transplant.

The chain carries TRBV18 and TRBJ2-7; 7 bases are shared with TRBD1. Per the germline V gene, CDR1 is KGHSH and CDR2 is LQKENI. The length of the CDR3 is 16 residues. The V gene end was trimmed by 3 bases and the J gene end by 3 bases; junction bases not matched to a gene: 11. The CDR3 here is CASSPTGQEGGYEQYF. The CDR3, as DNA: TGTGCCAGCTCACCTACCGGACAGGAAGGGGGCTACGAGCAGTACTTC.

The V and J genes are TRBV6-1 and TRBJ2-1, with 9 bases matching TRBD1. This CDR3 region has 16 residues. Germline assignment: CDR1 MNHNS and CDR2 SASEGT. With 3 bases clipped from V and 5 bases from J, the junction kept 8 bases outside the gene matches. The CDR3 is CASSDKFGTGNNEQFF. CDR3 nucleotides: TGTGCCAGCAGTGATAAGTTTGGGACAGGGAACAATGAGCAGTTCTTC.

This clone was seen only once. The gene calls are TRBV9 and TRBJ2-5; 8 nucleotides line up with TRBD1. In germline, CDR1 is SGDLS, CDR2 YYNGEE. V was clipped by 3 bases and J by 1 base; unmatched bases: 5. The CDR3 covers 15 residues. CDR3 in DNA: TGTGCCAGCAGCGCCGGACAGGGCTTCCAAGAGACCCAGTACTTC. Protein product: CASSAGQGFQETQYF. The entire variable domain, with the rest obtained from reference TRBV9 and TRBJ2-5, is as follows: DSGVTQTPKHLITATGQRVTLRCSPRSGDLSVYWYQQSLDQGLQFLIQYYNGEERAKGNILERFSAQQFPDLHSELNLSSLELGDSALYFCASSAGQGFQETQYFGPGTRLLVL.

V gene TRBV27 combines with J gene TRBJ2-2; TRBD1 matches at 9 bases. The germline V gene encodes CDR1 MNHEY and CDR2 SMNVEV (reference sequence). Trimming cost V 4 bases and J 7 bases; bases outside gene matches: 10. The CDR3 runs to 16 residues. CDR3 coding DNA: TGTGCCAGCAGTTACCGGGACAGGGTAGCTTACGGGGAGCTGTTTTTT. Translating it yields CASSYRDRVAYGELFF.

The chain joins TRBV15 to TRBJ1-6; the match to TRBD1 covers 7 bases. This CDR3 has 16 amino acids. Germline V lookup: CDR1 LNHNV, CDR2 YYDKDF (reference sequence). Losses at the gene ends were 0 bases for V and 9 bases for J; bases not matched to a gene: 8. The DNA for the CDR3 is TGTGCCACCAGCAGAGAGCCCACAGGGGCGAGTTCACCCCTCCACTTT. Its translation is CATSREPTGASSPLHF.